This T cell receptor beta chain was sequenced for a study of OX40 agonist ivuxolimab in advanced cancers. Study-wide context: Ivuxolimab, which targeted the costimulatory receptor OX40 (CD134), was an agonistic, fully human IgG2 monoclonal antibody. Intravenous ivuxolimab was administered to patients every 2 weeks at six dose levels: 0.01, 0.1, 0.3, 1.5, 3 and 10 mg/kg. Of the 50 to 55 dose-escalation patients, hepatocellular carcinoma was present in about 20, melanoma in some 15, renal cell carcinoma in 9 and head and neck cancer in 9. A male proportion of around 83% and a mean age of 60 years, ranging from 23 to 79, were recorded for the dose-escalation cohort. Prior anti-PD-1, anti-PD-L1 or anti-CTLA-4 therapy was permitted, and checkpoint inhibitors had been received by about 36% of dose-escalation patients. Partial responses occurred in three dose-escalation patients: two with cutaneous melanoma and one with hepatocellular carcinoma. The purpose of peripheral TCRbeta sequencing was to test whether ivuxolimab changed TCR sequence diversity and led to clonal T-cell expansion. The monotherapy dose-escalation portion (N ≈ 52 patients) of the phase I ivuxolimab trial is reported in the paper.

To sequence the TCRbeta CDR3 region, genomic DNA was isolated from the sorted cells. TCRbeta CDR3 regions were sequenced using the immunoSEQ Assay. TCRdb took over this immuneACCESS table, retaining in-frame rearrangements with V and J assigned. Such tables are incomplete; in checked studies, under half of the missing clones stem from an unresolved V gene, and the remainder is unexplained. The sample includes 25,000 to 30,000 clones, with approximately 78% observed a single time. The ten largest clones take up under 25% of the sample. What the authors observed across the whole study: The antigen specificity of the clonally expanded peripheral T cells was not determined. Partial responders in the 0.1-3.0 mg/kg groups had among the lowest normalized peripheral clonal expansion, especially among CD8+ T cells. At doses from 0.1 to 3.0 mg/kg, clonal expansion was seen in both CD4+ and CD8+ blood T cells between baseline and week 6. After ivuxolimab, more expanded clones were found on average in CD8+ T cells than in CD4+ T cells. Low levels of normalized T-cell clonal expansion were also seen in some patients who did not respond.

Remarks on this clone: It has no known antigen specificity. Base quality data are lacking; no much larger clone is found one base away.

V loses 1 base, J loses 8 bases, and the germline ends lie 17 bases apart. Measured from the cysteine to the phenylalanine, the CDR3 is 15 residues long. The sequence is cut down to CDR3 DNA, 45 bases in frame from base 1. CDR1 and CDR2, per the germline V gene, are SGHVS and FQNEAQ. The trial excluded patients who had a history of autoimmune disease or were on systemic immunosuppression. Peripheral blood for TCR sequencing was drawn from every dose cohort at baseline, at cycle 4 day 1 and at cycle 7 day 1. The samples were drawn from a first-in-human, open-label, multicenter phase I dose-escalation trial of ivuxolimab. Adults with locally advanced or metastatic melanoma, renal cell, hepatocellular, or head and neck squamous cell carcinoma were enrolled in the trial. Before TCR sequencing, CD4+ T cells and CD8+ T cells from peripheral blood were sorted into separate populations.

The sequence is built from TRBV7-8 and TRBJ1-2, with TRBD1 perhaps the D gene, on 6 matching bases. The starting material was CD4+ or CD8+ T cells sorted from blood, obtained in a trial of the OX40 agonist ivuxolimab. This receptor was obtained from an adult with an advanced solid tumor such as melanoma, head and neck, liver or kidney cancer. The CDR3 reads CASSLDHEGVWGYTF. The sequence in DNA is TGTGCCAGCAGCTTAGATCATGAGGGGGTGTGGGGCTACACCTTC.